A single sample is the source of the 21 T cell receptor beta chains below, sequenced in a study of shared clonotypes between healthy human individuals. TCRdb's copy holds only in-frame clones and misses some; the assay was immunoSEQ multiplex PCR. This table has hundreds of thousands of clones, approximately 96% appearing once. The naive CD8 population came from CD45RO-negative cells selected for CCR7, without terminally differentiated effector memory CD45RA+ cells. The specimen sequenced was naive CD8+ T cells sorted from blood. The source of these receptors is a woman in her 30s in good health.

V usage is TRBV13 and J usage is TRBJ2-5; the D is unclear. The assigned J gene may be wrong: the sequence end matches TRBJ2-7 better. CDR3 size: 12 residues. Germline-derived CDR1 and CDR2 are PRHDT and FYEKMQ (reference sequence). In DNA form, the CDR3 reads TGTGCCAGCAGCTTAGGGGACTACGAGCAGTACTTC. It codes for CASSLGDYEQYF.

The genes are TRBV2 and TRBJ1-2; 7 nucleotides line up with TRBD1. Germline V gives CDR1 SNHLY, CDR2 FYNNEI. The trim removed 1 base at V and 5 bases at J, leaving 7 bases unmatched. The length of the CDR3 is 15 residues. The CDR3 DNA is TGTGCCAGCAGTGAAGTCGACACAGGGGCATATGGCTACACCTTC. Translation gives CASSEVDTGAYGYTF. Variable domain in full (rest from reference TRBV2 and TRBJ1-2): EPEVTQTPSHQVTQMGQEVILRCVPISNHLYFYWYRQILGQKVEFLVSFYNNEISEKSEIFDDQFSVERPDGSNFTLKIRSTKLEDSAMYFCASSEVDTGAYGYTFGSGTRLTVV.

The CDR3 region is CASSLEWGENTGELFF. CDR3 sequence (DNA): TGTGCCAGCAGTTTAGAATGGGGGGAGAACACCGGGGAGCTGTTTTTT. The V call is TRBV28, the J call TRBJ2-2; D perhaps matches TRBD2 (6 bases). The CDR3 loop spans 16 amino acids. CDR1 is MDHEN and CDR2 is SYDVKM in the germline V gene. The V end was cut by 2 bases, the J end by 1 base, with 11 bases between.

The V call is TRBV6-1, the J call TRBJ1-5, with TRBD1 matching 8 bases. CDR1 and CDR2 from the germline V gene are MNHNS and SASEGT. CDR3 length: 14 residues. Unmatched junction bases numbered 6, after V lost 6 bases and J lost 5 bases. CDR3 bases: TGTGCCAGCAGGCCCAGGACAGGGTATCAGCCCCAGCATTTT. Encoded protein: CASRPRTGYQPQHF.

The V and J genes are TRBV19 and TRBJ2-2; TRBD2 agrees at 11 bases. The J segment lost 0 bases and the V segment lost 3 bases, leaving 6 bases of the junction unmatched. The CDR3 is 18 residues long. Germline loops: CDR1 LNHDA, CDR2 SQIVND (reference sequence). Written as DNA, the CDR3 is TGTGCCAGTAGTATGGGGCTAGCGGGAGGCACGAACACCGGGGAGCTGTTTTTT. Amino acid sequence: CASSMGLAGGTNTGELFF.

V and J are TRBV6-5 and TRBJ1-2; no reliable D call. V shed 0 bases and J shed 6 bases, with 11 bases lying between them. The germline CDR1 and CDR2 sequences are MNHEY and SVGAGI. The CDR3 is 14 residues long. The CDR3 DNA follows: TGTGCCAGCAGTTACTCGGCGAGGTTTAATGGCTACACCTTC. The encoded protein is CASSYSARFNGYTF.

J is TRBJ1-2 and V is TRBV28, with D possibly TRBD1 on 5 matching bases. The V gene lost 3 bases and the J gene lost 4 bases, with 15 bases spanning the gap. This CDR3 contains 15 residues. In germline, CDR1 is MDHEN, CDR2 SYDVKM. CDR3 amino acids: CASSFPGLGSYGYTF. For the CDR3, the DNA is TGTGCCAGCAGTTTCCCAGGGCTAGGTAGCTATGGCTACACCTTC.

Note on this clone: The identical CDR3 is also encoded by other nucleotide sequences in the sample. The chain couples TRBV28 to TRBJ2-7, with D maybe TRBD2 (5 bases). Trimming pared 4 bases from V and 2 bases from J, leaving 9 bases between. There are 13 residues in the CDR3. Germline V CDR1 and CDR2: MDHEN, SYDVKM. CDR3 loop: CASSWTGTYEQYF. In nucleotides, the CDR3 is TGTGCCAGCAGTTGGACCGGGACCTACGAGCAGTACTTC.

With respect to this clone: Other DNA variants within this sample encode the same CDR3. The chain links TRBV27 to TRBJ2-1; 15 bases are shared with TRBD2. Losses at the gene ends were 6 bases for V and 8 bases for J; bases not matched to a gene: 5. From germline, CDR1 is MNHEY and CDR2 SMNVEV (reference sequence). There are 15 residues in the CDR3. CDR3 nucleotides: TGTGCCAGCAGCCCCGGGACTAGCGGGAGGTATGAGCAGTTCTTC. Translating gives CASSPGTSGRYEQFF.

J is TRBJ2-7 and V is TRBV11-2; D is uncertain. Germline loops: CDR1 SGHAT, CDR2 FQNNGV. There are 12 residues in the CDR3. The V end lost 1 base, the J end lost 6 bases, and 7 bases lay between the germline ends. CDR3 sequence: CASSLVGPEQYF. Here the CDR3 DNA reads TGTGCCAGCAGCTTAGTAGGGCCCGAGCAGTACTTC.

The chain has TRBV29-1 and TRBJ2-2; TRBD2 aligns across 7 bases. V lost 7 bases to trimming and J lost 1 base; unmatched junction nucleotides: 9. The CDR3 contains 15 residues. Germline CDR1 is SQVTM and CDR2 is ANQGSEA. For the CDR3, the DNA is TGCAGCGCTTATGTAGCGGGCGTGAACACCGGGGAGCTGTTTTTT. Encoded protein: CSAYVAGVNTGELFF.

V is TRBV7-2 and J is TRBJ2-7; no definite D call. The CDR3 has 11 residues. Germline CDR1 is SGHTA and CDR2 is FQGNSA. Between the trimmed V and J ends, which lost 4 bases and 12 bases, there was a span of 13 bases. The CDR3 loop is CASSSFCEPYF. The CDR3 DNA follows: TGTGCCAGCAGCTCTTTCTGCGAACCGTACTTC.

CDR3 in DNA: TGTGCCAGCAGCTTGGCGGTACAGGGGATCTACGAGCAGTACTTC. Its protein product is CASSLAVQGIYEQYF. V and J are TRBV5-6 and TRBJ2-7; 7 bases align to TRBD1. The CDR3 consists of 15 residues. V lost 0 bases to trimming and J lost 3 bases; unmatched junction nucleotides: 6. The germline V gene has CDR1 SGHDT and CDR2 YYEEEE.

The rearrangement joins TRBV19 to TRBJ1-4, with 8 bases matching TRBD1. V shed 4 bases and J 0 bases; nucleotides not matched to a gene: 4. CDR3 length: 16 residues. CDR1 and CDR2 (germline): LNHDA, SQIVND (reference sequence). The DNA of the CDR3 is TGTGCCAGTAGTACCGGGACAGGAGCAACTAATGAAAAACTGTTTTTT. Encoded protein: CASSTGTGATNEKLFF.

The chain carries TRBV4-1 and TRBJ2-3; TRBD2 matches 7 bases. Germline assignment: CDR1 MGHRA and CDR2 YSYEKL. The CDR3 extends over 15 amino acids. V shed 10 bases and J 5 bases; nucleotides not matched to a gene: 15. Here the CDR3 reads CATALSVAGLDTQYF. The CDR3 DNA is TGCGCCACCGCTTTAAGTGTAGCGGGCTTAGATACGCAGTATTTT.

The V gene is TRBV4-1, the J gene TRBJ2-3; 9 bases align to TRBD2. CDR3 size: 21 residues. V lost 4 bases and J lost 2; bases outside the gene matches: 22. CDR1 MGHRA and CDR2 YSYEKL come from the germline V gene. In nucleotides, the CDR3 is TGCGCCAGCAGCCCTAGTACGAGCGGGAGGACGGATTTGGGATTCACAGATACGCAGTATTTT. It specifies CASSPSTSGRTDLGFTDTQYF.

The chain has TRBV27 and TRBJ2-1, with D perhaps assigned TRBD1 or TRBD2 (5 bases each). Germline V gene lookup returns CDR1 MNHEY and CDR2 SMNVEV (reference sequence). V was trimmed by 0 bases and J by 9 bases, leaving 18 bases between them. The CDR3 runs to 16 residues. The CDR3, as DNA: TGTGCCAGCAGTTTATCGGGGGACCAAGGCCGGGGTGAGCAGTTCTTC. Protein: CASSLSGDQGRGEQFF.

The chain couples TRBV9 to TRBJ1-1, with no clear D. The V end lost 0 bases, the J end lost 7 bases, and 16 bases lay between the germline ends. Germline V lookup: CDR1 SGDLS, CDR2 YYNGEE. The CDR3 has 15 amino acids. The CDR3 protein is CASSVEDQRLGEAFF. The CDR3 bases are TGTGCCAGCAGCGTAGAGGACCAGCGCCTGGGTGAAGCTTTCTTT.

The V and J genes are TRBV27 and TRBJ2-7; tentatively, D is TRBD1 or TRBD2 (7 bases each). V was pared by 4 bases and J by 3 bases, with 16 bases between. CDR3 size: 15 residues. CDR1 MNHEY and CDR2 SMNVEV come from the germline V gene (reference sequence). For the CDR3, the DNA is TGTGCCAGCAGTTCGGGGGGAACAGGGGTCTACGAGCAGTACTTC. As protein: CASSSGGTGVYEQYF.

The chain recombines TRBV4-1 with TRBJ1-1; D possibly corresponds to TRBD1 (6 bases). The CDR3 covers 16 residues. Trimming left V 0 bases short and J 0 bases short, with 11 bases between. Looked up from germline, CDR1 is MGHRA and CDR2 is YSYEKL. DNA for the CDR3: TGCGCCAGCAGCCAAGAAAGGGGGATCATGAACACTGAAGCTTTCTTT. Protein product: CASSQERGIMNTEAFF.

This rearrangement joins TRBV11-3 to TRBJ2-2; D unresolved. Trimming stripped 1 base from V and 1 base from J, with 4 bases between. The CDR3 is made up of 14 amino acids. CDR1 SGHNT and CDR2 YENEEA come from the germline V gene. The CDR3 region has the DNA TGTGCCAGCAGCTTAGGAGTGAACACCGGGGAGCTGTTTTTT. Amino acids: CASSLGVNTGELFF.